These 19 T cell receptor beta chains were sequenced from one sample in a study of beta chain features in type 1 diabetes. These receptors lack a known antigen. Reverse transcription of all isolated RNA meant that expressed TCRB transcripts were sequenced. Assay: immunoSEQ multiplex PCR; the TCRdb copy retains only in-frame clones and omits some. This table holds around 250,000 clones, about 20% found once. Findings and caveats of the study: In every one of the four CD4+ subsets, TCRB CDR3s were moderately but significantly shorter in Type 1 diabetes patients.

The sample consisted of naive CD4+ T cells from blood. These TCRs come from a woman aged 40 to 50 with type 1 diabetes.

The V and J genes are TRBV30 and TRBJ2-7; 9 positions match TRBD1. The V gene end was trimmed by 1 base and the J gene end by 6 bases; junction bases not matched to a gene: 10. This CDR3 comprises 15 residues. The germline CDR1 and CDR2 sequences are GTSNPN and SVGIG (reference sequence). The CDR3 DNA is TGTGCCTGGAGTGCCCTTGGGACAGGGAGGGGCGAGCAGTACTTC. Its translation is CAWSALGTGRGEQYF.

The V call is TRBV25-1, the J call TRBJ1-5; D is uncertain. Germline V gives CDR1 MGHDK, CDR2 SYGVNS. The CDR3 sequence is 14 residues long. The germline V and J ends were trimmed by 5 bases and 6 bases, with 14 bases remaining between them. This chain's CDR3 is CASSPSEGAQPQHF. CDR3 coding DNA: TGTGCCAGCAGTCCCTCGGAGGGAGCTCAGCCCCAGCATTTT. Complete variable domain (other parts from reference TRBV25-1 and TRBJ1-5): EADIYQTPRYLVIGTGKKITLECSQTMGHDKMYWYQQDPGMELHLIHYSYGVNSTEKGDLSSESTVSRIRTEHFPLTLESARPSHTSQYLCASSPSEGAQPQHFGDGTRLSIL.

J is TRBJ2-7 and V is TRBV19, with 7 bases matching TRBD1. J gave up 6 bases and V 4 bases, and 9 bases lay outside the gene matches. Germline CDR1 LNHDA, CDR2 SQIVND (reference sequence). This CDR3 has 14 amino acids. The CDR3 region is CASSKGQPRVEQYF. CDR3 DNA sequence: TGTGCCAGTAGTAAGGGACAGCCTCGGGTCGAGCAGTACTTC. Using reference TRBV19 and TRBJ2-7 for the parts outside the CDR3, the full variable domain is DGGITQSPKYLFRKEGQNVTLSCEQNLNHDAMYWYRQDPGQGLRLIYYSQIVNDFQKGDIAEGYSVSREKKESFPLTVTSAQKNPTAFYLCASSKGQPRVEQYFGPGTRLTVT.

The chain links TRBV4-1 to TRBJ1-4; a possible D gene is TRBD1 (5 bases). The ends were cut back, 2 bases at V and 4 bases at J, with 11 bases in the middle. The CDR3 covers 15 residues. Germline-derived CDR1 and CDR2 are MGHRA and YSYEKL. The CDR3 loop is CASSQLGGDNEKLFF. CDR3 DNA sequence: TGCGCCAGCAGCCAACTAGGAGGGGATAATGAAAAACTGTTTTTT.

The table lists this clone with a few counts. In nucleotides, the CDR3 is TGTGCCAGTCCCCCCACGGGGGGGAGCGCAGATACGCAGTATTTT. Translation gives CASPPTGGSADTQYF. The chain combines TRBV28 with TRBJ2-3, with 8 bases fitting TRBD2. CDR3 length equals 15 residues. CDR1 MDHEN and CDR2 SYDVKM come from the germline V gene. The trim removed 9 bases at V and 4 bases at J, leaving 12 bases unmatched. The whole variable domain, remainder taken from reference TRBV28 and TRBJ2-3, is DVKVTQSSRYLVKRTGEKVFLECVQDMDHENMFWYRQDPGLGLRLIYFSYDVKMKEKGDIPEGYSVSREKKERFSLILESASTNQTSMYLCASPPTGGSADTQYFGPGTRLTVL.

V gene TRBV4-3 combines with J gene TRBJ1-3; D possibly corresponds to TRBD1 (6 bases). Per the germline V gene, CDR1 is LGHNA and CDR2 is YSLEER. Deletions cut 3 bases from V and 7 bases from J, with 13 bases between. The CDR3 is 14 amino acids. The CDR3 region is CASSQTYRVNTIYF. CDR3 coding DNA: TGCGCCAGCAGCCAGACCTACAGGGTCAACACCATATATTTT.

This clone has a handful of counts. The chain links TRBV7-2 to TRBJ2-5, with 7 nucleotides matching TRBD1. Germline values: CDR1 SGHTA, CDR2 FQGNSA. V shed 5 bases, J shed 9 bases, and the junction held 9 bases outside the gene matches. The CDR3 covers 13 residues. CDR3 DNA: TGTGCCAGCAGCACCCGACAGGGTCGAGCCCAGTACTTC. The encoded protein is CASSTRQGRAQYF.

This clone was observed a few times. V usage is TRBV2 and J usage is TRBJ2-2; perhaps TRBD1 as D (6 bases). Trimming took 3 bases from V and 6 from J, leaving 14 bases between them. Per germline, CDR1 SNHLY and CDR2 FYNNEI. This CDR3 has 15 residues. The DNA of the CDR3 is TGTGCCAGCAGTGACCAGGGGCCCGGAGCCGGGGAGCTGTTTTTT. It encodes CASSDQGPGAGELFF.

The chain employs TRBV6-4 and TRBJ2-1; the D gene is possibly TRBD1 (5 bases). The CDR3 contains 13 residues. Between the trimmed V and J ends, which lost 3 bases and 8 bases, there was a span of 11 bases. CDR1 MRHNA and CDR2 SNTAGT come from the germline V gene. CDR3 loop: CASSESLRDEQFF. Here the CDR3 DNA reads TGTGCCAGCAGTGAGAGCCTCAGGGATGAGCAGTTCTTC.

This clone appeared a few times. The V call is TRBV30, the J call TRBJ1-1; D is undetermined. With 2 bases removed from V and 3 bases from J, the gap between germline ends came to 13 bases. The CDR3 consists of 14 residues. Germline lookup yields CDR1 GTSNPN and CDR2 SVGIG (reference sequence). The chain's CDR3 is CAWSPPTGYTEAFF. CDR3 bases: TGTGCCTGGAGTCCTCCGACTGGGTACACTGAAGCTTTCTTT.

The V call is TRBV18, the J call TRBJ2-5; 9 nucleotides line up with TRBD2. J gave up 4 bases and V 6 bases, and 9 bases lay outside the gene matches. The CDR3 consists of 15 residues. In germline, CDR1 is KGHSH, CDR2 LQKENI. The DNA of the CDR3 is TGTGCCAGCTCCCTGAAAGCGGGAGGCACAGAGACCCAGTACTTC. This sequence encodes CASSLKAGGTETQYF. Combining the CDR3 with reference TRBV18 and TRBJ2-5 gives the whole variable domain NAGVMQNPRHLVRRRGQEARLRCSPMKGHSHVYWYRQLPEEGLKFMVYLQKENIIDESGMPKERFSAEFPKEGPSILRIQQVVRGDSAAYFCASSLKAGGTETQYFGPGTRLLVL.

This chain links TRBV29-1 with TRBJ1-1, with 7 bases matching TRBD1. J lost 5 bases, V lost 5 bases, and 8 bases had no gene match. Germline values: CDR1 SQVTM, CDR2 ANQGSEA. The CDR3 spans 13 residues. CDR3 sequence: CSVLQGLGTEAFF. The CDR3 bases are TGCAGCGTTTTACAGGGGTTGGGTACTGAAGCTTTCTTT.

The CDR3 sequence is CASRDRGGLQQFF. CDR3 bases: TGTGCCAGCAGAGACCGGGGGGGCCTCCAGCAGTTCTTC. The V gene is TRBV2, the J gene TRBJ2-1; the match to TRBD2 covers 8 bases. The V and J ends lost 6 bases and 11 bases, in that order; junction bases with no gene match: 9. This CDR3 contains 13 residues. Germline loops: CDR1 SNHLY, CDR2 FYNNEI.

The CDR3 DNA reads as TGTGCCAGCAGCGTACGGGAGGATCAGCCCCAGCATTTT. It is translated as CASSVREDQPQHF. The rearrangement links TRBV9 to TRBJ1-5; D remains unclear. The germline gives CDR1 SGDLS, CDR2 YYNGEE. The CDR3 runs 13 residues. Trimming took off 1 base at V and 5 bases at J, with 7 bases between the two ends. Full variable domain (outside the CDR3, taken from reference TRBV9 and TRBJ1-5): DSGVTQTPKHLITATGQRVTLRCSPRSGDLSVYWYQQSLDQGLQFLIQYYNGEERAKGNILERFSAQQFPDLHSELNLSSLELGDSALYFCASSVREDQPQHFGDGTRLSIL.

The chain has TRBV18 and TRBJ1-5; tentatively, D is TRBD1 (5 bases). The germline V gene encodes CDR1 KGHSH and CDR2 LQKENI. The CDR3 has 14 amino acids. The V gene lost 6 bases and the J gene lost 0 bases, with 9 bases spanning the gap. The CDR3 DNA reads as TGTGCCAGCTCTTTGACAGATAGCAATCAGCCCCAGCATTTT. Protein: CASSLTDSNQPQHF.

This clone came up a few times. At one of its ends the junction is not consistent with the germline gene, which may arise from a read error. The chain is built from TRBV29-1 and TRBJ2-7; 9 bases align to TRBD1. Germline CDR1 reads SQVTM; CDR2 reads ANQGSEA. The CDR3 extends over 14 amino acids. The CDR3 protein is CSVEGQGSNYEQYF. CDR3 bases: TGCAGCGTCGAAGGACAGGGGAGTAACTACGAGCAGTACTTC.

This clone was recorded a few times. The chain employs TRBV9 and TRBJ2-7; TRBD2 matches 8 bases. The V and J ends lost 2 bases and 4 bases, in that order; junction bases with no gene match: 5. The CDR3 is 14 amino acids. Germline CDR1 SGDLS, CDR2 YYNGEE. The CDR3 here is CASSVWSGSYEQYF. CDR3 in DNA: TGTGCCAGCAGCGTGTGGAGCGGGAGTTACGAGCAGTACTTC.

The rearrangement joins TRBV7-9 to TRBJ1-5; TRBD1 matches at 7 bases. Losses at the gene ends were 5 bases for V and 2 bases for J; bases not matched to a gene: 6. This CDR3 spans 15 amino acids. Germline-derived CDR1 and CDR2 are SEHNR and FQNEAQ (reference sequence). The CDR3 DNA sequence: TGTGCCAGCAGCGACCAGGGGGTCGGCAATCAGCCCCAGCATTTT. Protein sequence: CASSDQGVGNQPQHF.

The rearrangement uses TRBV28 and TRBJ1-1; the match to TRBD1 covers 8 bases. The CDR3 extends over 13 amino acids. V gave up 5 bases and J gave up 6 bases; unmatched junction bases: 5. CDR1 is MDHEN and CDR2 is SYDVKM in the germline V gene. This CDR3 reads CASSQDRDSEAFF. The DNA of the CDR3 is TGTGCCAGCAGTCAGGACAGGGATTCTGAAGCTTTCTTT.